The 2 T cell receptor beta chains listed next were all sequenced from one sample in a study of CD8 T cells in ankylosing spondylitis. Findings and limits, study-wide: The study identified a TCR beta motif of 7 or 8 highly homologous variants that appeared characteristic of ankylosing spondylitis blood.

MiXCR, applied by TCRdb to the 5' RACE reads, yields one record per CDR3 protein. The table has some 140,000 distinct CDR3 sequences, roughly 15% seen once. Their antigens are not known. Sequences were obtained from blood, either unsorted or a sorted T cell fraction (not recorded which). The receptor set was obtained from a male donor with ankylosing spondylitis.

The chain links TRBV4-3 to TRBJ2-7, with D possibly being TRBD1 or TRBD2 (5 bases each). This CDR3 spans 15 amino acids. V gave up 4 bases and J gave up 3 bases, with 16 bases separating them. Per germline, CDR1 LGHNA and CDR2 YSLEER. The CDR3 is CASSPGTELGYEQYF. CDR3 DNA: TGCGCCAGCAGCCCTGGGACGGAACTGGGCTACGAGCAGTACTTC.

This clonotype was counted a few times. The CDR3 DNA sequence: TGCAGTGCTAGTCCGGGAGCGATTGAGCAGTACTTC. This sequence encodes CSASPGAIEQYF. V is TRBV20-1 and J is TRBJ2-7; maybe TRBD2 (6 bases). The ends were cut back, 3 bases at V and 7 bases at J, with 13 bases in the middle. The CDR3 spans 12 residues. In germline, CDR1 is DFQATT, CDR2 SNEGSKA (reference sequence).